A single sample gave rise to the 32 T cell receptor beta chains below, sequenced in a study of blood T cell repertoires in COVID-19. Here immunoSEQ multiplex PCR was the method, and the copy in TCRdb shows in-frame clones only, minus some. The table lists approximately 440,000 clones, 88% of them singletons, with around 12% in the top ten. The sequencing sample was made of peripheral blood. These receptors were taken from a woman in her fifties or sixties with COVID-19, enrolled during active disease.

This clone was seen once. J is TRBJ1-5 and V is TRBV23-1, with 7 positions matching TRBD1. TRBV23-1 is noted as an ORF with a role that remains uncertain. The CDR3 totals 15 residues. Trimming removed 2 bases from V and 7 bases from J; junction bases left unmatched: 8. The CDR3 coding sequence is TGCGCCAGCAGTCAAAAAACTGGACAGGCCCAGCCCCAGCATTTT. Its translation is CASSQKTGQAQPQHF.

This chain connects TRBV29-1 to TRBJ2-1; weak D call: TRBD2 (6 bases). V was pared by 5 bases and J by 9 bases, with 14 bases between. Germline loops: CDR1 SQVTM, CDR2 ANQGSEA. This CDR3 contains 12 residues. The CDR3 DNA sequence: TGCAGCGTTTGGATGGGGACTCTTGAGCAGTTCTTC. This encodes CSVWMGTLEQFF.

This clone was detected only once. This chain joins TRBV12-3 or TRBV12-4 and TRBJ2-7; D unclear. V shed 6 bases and J shed 3 bases, with 9 bases lying between them. CDR3 length: 12 amino acids. CDR3 protein: CASRSGYYEQYF. The DNA for the CDR3 is TGTGCCAGCAGGTCCGGGTACTACGAGCAGTACTTC.

The V call is TRBV19, the J call TRBJ1-2; the D is unclear. The CDR3 extends over 13 amino acids. Per germline, CDR1 LNHDA and CDR2 SQIVND (reference sequence). Trimming removed 3 bases from V and 8 bases from J, with 13 bases in between. In DNA form, the CDR3 reads TGTGCCAGTAGTATTGTCGGTGATGCGGGCTACACCTTC. This encodes CASSIVGDAGYTF. The whole variable domain, remainder taken from reference TRBV19 and TRBJ1-2, is DGGITQSPKYLFRKEGQNVTLSCEQNLNHDAMYWYRQDPGQGLRLIYYSQIVNDFQKGDIAEGYSVSREKKESFPLTVTSAQKNPTAFYLCASSIVGDAGYTFGSGTRLTVV.

V usage is TRBV11-2 and J usage is TRBJ2-7; D gene unclear. Germline values: CDR1 SGHAT, CDR2 FQNNGV. Trimming took off 3 bases at V and 2 bases at J, with 11 bases between the two ends. The CDR3 spans 14 residues. Here the CDR3 DNA reads TGTGCCAGCAGCTTCGGGTTGAATACCTACGAGCAGTACTTC. It specifies CASSFGLNTYEQYF.

This chain uses TRBV6-1 with TRBJ2-7; D may be TRBD1 (6 bases). This CDR3 has 15 residues. Trimming took off 1 base at V and 0 bases at J, with 10 bases between the two ends. The germline CDR1 and CDR2 sequences are MNHNS and SASEGT. In DNA form, the CDR3 reads TGTGCCAGCAGTGAAGACAGGGTTACCTCCTACGAGCAGTACTTC. Encoded protein: CASSEDRVTSYEQYF.

The chain couples TRBV1 to TRBJ1-1; the tabulated D call, TRBD1, remains unverified against the DNA. TRBV1 is reported as a pseudogene. This CDR3 has 13 residues. CDR3: CTSSQDCAGEAFF. DNA of the CDR3: TGCACCAGCAGCCAAGATTGCGCAGGTGAAGCTTTCTTT.

V and J are TRBV5-8 and TRBJ1-3; D unresolved. The germline gives CDR1 SGHTS, CDR2 YDEGEE. V lost 1 base, J lost 4 bases, and 9 bases lay in between. There are 14 residues in the CDR3. The CDR3 spells CASSLQRLGNTIYF. The CDR3 region has the DNA TGTGCCAGCAGCTTGCAGCGTCTAGGAAACACCATATATTTT.

The chain joins TRBV15 to TRBJ2-7; D possibly corresponds to TRBD1 (6 bases). V was cut by 8 bases and J by 3 bases, with 20 bases left in between. CDR1 is LNHNV and CDR2 is YYDKDF in the germline V gene (reference sequence). The CDR3 loop spans 15 amino acids. The CDR3 DNA reads as TGTGCCACCGCGGCCCCGACAGGAACAGGCTACGAGCAGTACTTC. Translating gives CATAAPTGTGYEQYF.

The rearrangement uses TRBV7-8 and TRBJ2-2, with 9 bases identical to TRBD2. Trimming took 5 bases from V and 2 from J; bases not matched to a gene: 12. CDR1 and CDR2 (germline): SGHVS, FQNEAQ. CDR3 length: 18 amino acids. For the CDR3, the DNA is TGTGCCAGCAGCCGCGTGGTAGCGGGGGCCTTAAACACCGGGGAGCTGTTTTTT. Translating it yields CASSRVVAGALNTGELFF.

The chain employs TRBV5-6 and TRBJ2-7, with D possibly TRBD1 on 6 matching bases. Per germline, CDR1 SGHDT and CDR2 YYEEEE. Deletions cut 0 bases from V and 3 bases from J, with 10 bases between. The CDR3 extends over 14 amino acids. This CDR3 is CASSLEDRLYEQYF. The CDR3 DNA follows: TGTGCCAGCAGCTTGGAGGACAGACTCTACGAGCAGTACTTC.

This clone was counted a single time. This sequence joins TRBV5-1 and TRBJ1-2; TRBD1 is a possible D gene (5 bases). CDR3 size: 16 residues. V lost 2 bases and J 3 bases, leaving 17 bases between the germline ends. CDR1 is SGHRS, CDR2 YFSETQ, per germline. Here the CDR3 DNA reads TGCGCCAGCAGCTTTACGGCGGGGGGTAAAGACTATGGCTACACCTTC. Protein sequence: CASSFTAGGKDYGYTF.

CDR3 DNA sequence: TGTGCCAGCAGTTTTCGGACAGGCGGGATCACTGAAGCTTTCTTT. It codes for CASSFRTGGITEAFF. The V and J genes are TRBV14 and TRBJ1-1, with 7 bases aligning to TRBD1. Germline V gene lookup returns CDR1 SGHDN and CDR2 FVKESK. The CDR3 sequence is 15 residues long. The junction had 11 bases not matched to a gene; V was cut back by 6 bases and J by 4 bases.

The CDR3 DNA reads as TGTGCCAGCAGCCACGGGACACCTAATAATTCACCCCTCCACTTT. This codes for CASSHGTPNNSPLHF. The J gene is TRBJ1-6, the V gene TRBV7-2, with D tentatively TRBD1 (6 bases). V gave up 5 bases and J gave up 5 bases, with 13 bases separating them. The CDR3 consists of 15 residues. Germline V gives CDR1 SGHTA, CDR2 FQGNSA.

The chain has TRBV7-9 and TRBJ2-1, with D perhaps matching TRBD2 (6 bases). The CDR3 is made up of 14 amino acids. The V gene lost 0 bases and the J gene lost 9 bases, with 12 bases spanning the gap. Germline-derived CDR1 and CDR2 are SEHNR and FQNEAQ (reference sequence). The CDR3 nucleotides read TGTGCCAGCAGCTTAGCCCTGGGGGGTCTTGAGCAGTTCTTC. It is translated as CASSLALGGLEQFF.

As concerns this clone: The same CDR3 also results from other DNA sequences found in this sample. The chain is built from TRBV12-3 or TRBV12-4 and TRBJ1-2; D not certain. Trimming left V 3 bases short and J 4 bases short, with 6 bases between. There are 12 residues in the CDR3. CDR3 bases: TGTGCCAGCAGTTTCGGCGGCTATGGCTACACCTTC. Amino acid sequence: CASSFGGYGYTF.

On this clone itself: One junction end does not reproduce the germline sequence, and a read error may be involved. The V call is TRBV7-9, the J call TRBJ1-2; 7 bases fit TRBD1. Germline V gene data show CDR1 as SEHNR and CDR2 as FQNEAQ (reference sequence). The length of the CDR3 is 16 residues. In DNA, the CDR3 is TGTGCCAGCACCTTATCTCCAGGGGGACAGCTCTTTGGCTACACCTTC. This gives the protein CASTLSPGGQLFGYTF.

CDR3 DNA: TGTGCCAGCAGTTTTCGCTTGACAGGGACTGAAGCTTTCTTT. Its translation: CASSFRLTGTEAFF. The chain recombines TRBV6-6 with TRBJ1-1; TRBD1 matches at 7 bases. The length of the CDR3 is 14 residues. V shed 4 bases, J shed 5 bases, and the junction held 7 bases outside the gene matches. Germline lookup yields CDR1 MNHNY and CDR2 SVGAGI (reference sequence).

The V gene is TRBV6-5, the J gene TRBJ1-2, with D perhaps matching TRBD1 (5 bases). This CDR3 is built from 12 residues. The V end lost 11 bases, the J end lost 4 bases, and 14 bases lay between the germline ends. From germline, CDR1 is MNHEY and CDR2 SVGAGI. The CDR3 DNA reads as TGTGCCGGTAGAGACAGCTTCTATGGCTACACCTTC. This sequence encodes CAGRDSFYGYTF.

This clone showed up just once. The V gene is TRBV4-1, the J gene TRBJ2-4; TRBD1 might be the D (5 bases). CDR1 and CDR2 from the germline V gene are MGHRA and YSYEKL. Trimming left V 2 bases short and J 3 bases short, with 23 bases between. The CDR3 runs 19 residues. DNA for the CDR3: TGCGCCAGCAGCCAATTTTTGTTGCGACAGATTAAGGGCAAAAACATTCAGTACTTC. Translation gives CASSQFLLRQIKGKNIQYF.

Here the CDR3 DNA reads TGTGCCTGGAGCCAGGAAAAACTGTTTTTT. Translation gives CAWSQEKLFF. V gene TRBV30 combines with J gene TRBJ1-4; D ambiguous. Germline V gene data show CDR1 as GTSNPN and CDR2 as SVGIG (reference sequence). This CDR3 has 10 amino acids. Trimming stripped 3 bases from V and 8 bases from J, with 4 bases between.

The chain links TRBV5-1 to TRBJ2-7; D might be TRBD2 (7 bases). Trimming cost V 3 bases and J 4 bases, with 23 bases left between them. Germline V gene lookup returns CDR1 SGHRS and CDR2 YFSETQ. The CDR3 length is 17 residues. CDR3 protein: CASSYKGERNGGYEQYF. DNA for the CDR3: TGCGCCAGCAGCTACAAGGGGGAGCGGAACGGGGGGTACGAGCAGTACTTC.

The rearrangement uses TRBV19 and TRBJ1-1, with D perhaps TRBD1 (5 bases). This CDR3 spans 15 amino acids. Trimming removed 3 bases from V and 5 bases from J, with 16 bases in between. Germline CDR1 LNHDA, CDR2 SQIVND (reference sequence). The CDR3 region has the DNA TGTGCCAGTAGTATGTCAGGGACTGGTACTACTGAAGCTTTCTTT. It is translated as CASSMSGTGTTEAFF.

V gene TRBV5-4 combines with J gene TRBJ2-7; D not certain. CDR3 length: 12 residues. CDR1 is SGHNT and CDR2 is YYREEE in the germline V gene (reference sequence). Trimming pared 4 bases from V and 6 bases from J, leaving 11 bases between. CDR3 coding DNA: TGTGCCAGCAGCCCCCACGCTAGCGAGCAGTACTTC. Protein: CASSPHASEQYF. Complete variable domain (other parts from reference TRBV5-4 and TRBJ2-7): ETGVTQSPTHLIKTRGQQVTLRCSSQSGHNTVSWYQQALGQGPQFIFQYYREEENGRGNFPPRFSGLQFPNYSSELNVNALELDDSALYLCASSPHASEQYFGPGTRLTVT.

The gene calls are TRBV19 and TRBJ2-1; 14 positions match TRBD2. The V and J ends lost 5 bases and 2 bases, in that order; junction bases with no gene match: 2. The CDR3 is 16 amino acids. Germline CDR1 and CDR2: LNHDA and SQIVND (reference sequence). CDR3 sequence reads: CASSATSGGAYNEQFF. The CDR3 DNA reads as TGTGCCAGTAGTGCGACTAGCGGGGGGGCCTACAATGAGCAGTTCTTC.

This clone occurred once. CDR3 nucleotide sequence: TGTGCCATCAGTGGGGCAGGACAGGGAGACTCCTACGAGCAGTACTTC. Protein sequence: CAISGAGQGDSYEQYF. J is TRBJ2-7 and V is TRBV10-3; 8 nucleotides agree with TRBD1. The CDR3 totals 16 residues. V lost 4 bases and J lost 0; bases outside the gene matches: 8. CDR1 and CDR2 (germline): ENHRY, SYGVKD.

The chain recombines TRBV10-1 with TRBJ2-1; 9 bases line up with TRBD1. Germline lookup yields CDR1 WNHNN and CDR2 SYGVQD (reference sequence). The ends lost 7 bases at V and 6 bases at J; junction bases unmatched: 4. This CDR3 contains 13 residues. The DNA for the CDR3 is TGCGCCAGCATCCGGGACAGGGTCAATGAGCAGTTCTTC. Its translation: CASIRDRVNEQFF.

The chain uses TRBV10-1 and TRBJ2-7; D possibly corresponds to TRBD1 (6 bases). This CDR3 is built from 15 residues. Germline loops: CDR1 WNHNN, CDR2 SYGVQD (reference sequence). V lost 7 bases and J lost 2, with 18 bases in between. CDR3 amino acids: CASIQGLGFTYEQYF. The CDR3 DNA reads TGCGCCAGCATCCAGGGGCTCGGCTTTACCTACGAGCAGTACTTC.

The V gene is TRBV2, the J gene TRBJ1-2; a weak D match, TRBD1 (5 bases). Per germline, CDR1 SNHLY and CDR2 FYNNEI. CDR3 length: 15 amino acids. Trimming removed 4 bases from V and 4 bases from J, with 16 bases in between. CDR3 residues: CASSAPTTGTYGYTF. In DNA form, the CDR3 reads TGTGCCAGCAGTGCGCCAACAACAGGTACCTATGGCTACACCTTC.

The CDR3 loop reads CASSLGGGIVEKLFF. The CDR3 nucleotides are TGTGCCAGCAGCTTAGGCGGAGGGATCGTTGAAAAACTGTTTTTT. V and J are TRBV7-2 and TRBJ1-4, with D uncertain. Germline V gene lookup returns CDR1 SGHTA and CDR2 FQGNSA. CDR3 length: 15 amino acids. V lost 1 base and J 7 bases, leaving 13 bases between the germline ends. Looking up the rest from reference TRBV7-2 and TRBJ1-4 gives the full variable domain: GAGVSQSPSNKVTEKGKDVELRCDPISGHTALYWYRQSLGQGLEFLIYFQGNSAPDKSGLPSDRFSAERTGGSVSTLTIQRTQQEDSAVYLCASSLGGGIVEKLFFGSGTQLSVL.

This clone was seen once. The chain links TRBV12-3 or TRBV12-4 to TRBJ1-2, with D unclear. Trimming removed 6 bases from V and 4 bases from J, with 6 bases in between. CDR3 length: 11 amino acids. The CDR3 loop is CASSPLYGYTF. The CDR3, as DNA: TGTGCCAGCAGCCCCCTCTATGGCTACACCTTC.

The V gene is TRBV3-1 (or the pseudogene TRBV3-2), the J gene TRBJ1-4; 7 nucleotides line up with TRBD1. Germline V lookup: CDR1 LGHDT, CDR2 YNNKEL (reference sequence). This CDR3 is 12 amino acids long. Germline trimming cut 2 bases from V and 11 bases from J; bases unmatched to any gene: 2. This CDR3 reads CASSQTGEKLFF. The CDR3 DNA sequence: TGTGCCAGCAGCCAAACAGGGGAGAAACTGTTTTTT.